Listed below are T cell receptor beta chains from one sample, sequenced in a study of OX40 agonist ivuxolimab in advanced cancers. TCRdb's copy holds only in-frame clones and misses some; the assay was immunoSEQ multiplex PCR. The sample comprises around 140,000 clones, about nine tenths of which are singletons, and around 0.99% rests with the top ten. The sample here was CD4+ or CD8+ T cells sorted from blood, taken in a trial of the OX40 agonist ivuxolimab. The receptors were gathered from an adult with an advanced solid tumor such as melanoma, head and neck, liver or kidney cancer. CDR3s include the opening cysteine and the closing phenylalanine or tryptophan.

j_gene,v_gene,len,CDR3aa
TRBJ2-7,TRBV4-3,14,CASSQERGFYEQYF
TRBJ2-1,TRBV10-3,19,CAISESGTSGRRAYNEQFF
TRBJ2-5,TRBV7-3,13,CASSLTGLGTQYF
TRBJ2-2,TRBV7-8,16,CASSYESGANTGELFF
TRBJ2-7,TRBV18,13,CASSPPISYEQYF
TRBJ1-1,TRBV2,14,CASPKGQGDTEAFF
TRBJ2-7,TRBV28,15,CASSPTSGRFYEQYF
TRBJ1-1,TRBV5-1,14,CASSPGQVEREAFF
TRBJ1-2,TRBV10-3,15,CAISDYGTGSYGYTF
TRBJ1-1,TRBV6-1,13,CASRNQGSTEAFF
TRBJ1-3,TRBV6-5,13,CASSYGRVHTIYF
TRBJ1-1,TRBV27,13,CASSLGGLGVAFF
TRBJ2-7,TRBV28,9,CASHCEQYF
TRBJ1-1,TRBV11-3,13,CASSPEWVGEAFF
TRBJ2-1,TRBV21-1,16,CASTLSLHEGYNEQFF
TRBJ1-2,TRBV28,12,CASSFMGYGYTF
TRBJ1-3,TRBV6-5,16,CASSSRKGADGNTIYF
TRBJ2-2,TRBV5-4,16,CASSFGGLPNTGELFF
TRBJ2-5,TRBV5-1,15,CASSWSGTGEETQYF
TRBJ1-3,TRBV20-1,11,CSATQGLTIYF
TRBJ2-2,TRBV18,14,CASEGGGRAGELFF
TRBJ2-7,TRBV15,13,CATSASENYEQYF
TRBJ1-2,TRBV5-4,15,CASSLGNRGHVGYTF
TRBJ1-1,TRBV28,14,CASSQREGAREAFF
TRBJ1-1,TRBV7-2,13,CASSLKLETEAFF
TRBJ2-7,TRBV5-1,15,CASSPWTGPNYEQYF
TRBJ2-3,TRBV10-2,15,CASSDKGLRTDTQYF
TRBJ2-5,TRBV5-1,14,CASSPGGGKQTQYF